A selection of T cell receptor beta chains follows, all from one sample in a study of tumor and adjacent non-tumor tissue in lung cancer. TCRdb reanalysed the multiplex PCR reads using MiXCR and keeps one entry per CDR3 protein. Among under 150,000 distinct CDR3 sequences listed, 66% were seen once. Sequenced input: lung tumor tissue. All receptors derive from a man aged 55 to 70 with small cell lung cancer. Both conserved end residues are part of each CDR3. Fields, in order: J gene, V gene, D gene, clone size, CDR3 DNA, CDR3 protein. D genes are given only for firm matches. Expanded clones get a size class; other rows say once, few or many, or leave the size out.

TRBJ2-3 TRBV28 - - TGTGCCAGCAGTCGATCCACAGTAAGCACAGATACGCGGTATTTT CASSRSTVSTDTRYF
TRBJ2-5 TRBV20-1 - few TGCAGTGCTTCCGGCAGGGAGGTTGAGGAGACCCAGTACTTC CSASGREVEETQYF
TRBJ2-1 TRBV11-2 TRBD2 - TGTGCCATCAGCTTAGCAGCGGGGACCTCCTACAATGAGCGGTTCTTC CAISLAAGTSYNERFF
TRBJ2-2 TRBV11-2 - - TGTGTCAGCAGGTTAACGCCGGGGCCTGGCGGGGAGCTGTTTTTT CVSRLTPGPGGELFF
TRBJ2-7 TRBV4-1 - - TGCGCCAGCAGCCGACGACTTCCCGGGACTTCATCGAGCTACGAGCAGTACTTC CASSRRLPGTSSSYEQYF
TRBJ1-1 TRBV28 - - TGTGCCAGCAGTTCTACCGTCGGGCTGGCTCTCTTT CASSSTVGLALF
TRBJ1-5 TRBV29-1 - many TGCAGCGTTGCGGCGGGGCAGGGACAGCCCCAGCATTTT CSVAAGQGQPQHF
TRBJ2-7 TRBV4-1 - few TGCGCCAGCAGCCAAGATAGACCCTCCTACGAGCAGTACTTC CASSQDRPSYEQYF
TRBJ1-2 TRBV4-1 - few TGCGCCAGCAGCCAATTGACAAGCGGGGGAGGCTACACCTTC CASSQLTSGGGYTF
TRBJ1-4 TRBV4-1 - - TGCGCCAGCAGCCAAGAGGGAAGGACTGCAACTAATGAAAAACTGTTTTTT CASSQEGRTATNEKLFF
TRBJ1-5 TRBV24-1 TRBD1 - TGTGTCACCAGTGACCCGGACAGGAAAGGCAATCAGCCCCAGCATTTT CVTSDPDRKGNQPQHF
TRBJ1-2 TRBV20-1 - - TGCAATGCTAGCCAATCTACAGGGAACTATGACTACACCTTC CNASQSTGNYDYTF
TRBJ2-4 TRBV4-2 - few TGTGCCAGCAGCCGACCCGAGGGCATTCAGTACTTC CASSRPEGIQYF
TRBJ2-3 TRBV11-2 - - TGTGCCAGTAGCTTAAACACAGGGACAGATACGCAGTATTTT CASSLNTGTDTQYF
TRBJ1-2 TRBV28 - - TGTGCCAGCAGACCCGGGACACTGGGCTATGGCTACACCTTC CASRPGTLGYGYTF
TRBJ2-3 TRBV11-2 - many TGTGCCAGCAGCTTAGGCCCCGGAGATACGCAGTATTTT CASSLGPGDTQYF
TRBJ2-4 TRBV6-5 - - TGTGCCAGCAGCCAAGACAGGACCAAAAAAATTCAGTACTTC CASSQDRTKKIQYF
TRBJ2-1 TRBV6-1 TRBD2 - TGTGCCAGTATCTTTAGCGGGAGTAGGAGTGAGCAGATCTTC CASIFSGSRSEQIF
TRBJ2-5 TRBV11-2 - - TGCGCCAGCAGCTTAGGGCGGTACTTGTGGGATGAGACCCAGTACTTC CASSLGRYLWDETQYF
TRBJ2-3 TRBV14 - - TGTGCCAGCAGCCTAGGATGGCTGATTTCTGTAGATACGCAGTATTTT CASSLGWLISVDTQYF
TRBJ1-3 TRBV6-5 - - TGTGCCAGCAGGTATACGTCCAGGGACACTGGAAACACCATATATTTT CASRYTSRDTGNTIYF
TRBJ2-1 TRBV13 - - TGTGCCAGCAGCCCAAAGCATGGGGAGGTCCCGTACAATGAGCAGTTCTTC CASSPKHGEVPYNEQFF
TRBJ2-5 TRBV12-5 TRBD2 - TGTGCTAGTGCCCCCAGCGGGGGGCCTTCGGAGACCCAGTACTTC CASAPSGGPSETQYF
TRBJ2-1 TRBV11-2 - - TGTGCCATCAGCTTATACAGGGCGACCTACAATGAGCAGTTCTTC CAISLYRATYNEQFF
TRBJ2-6 TRBV11-2 TRBD2 - TGTGCCAGCGGTTTAGCGCTAGCGGGAAGCTCTGGGGCCAACGTCCTGACTTTC CASGLALAGSSGANVLTF
TRBJ2-2 TRBV11-3 TRBD2 - TGTGCCAGCAGCTTAACCGCGGGAGTGGTCATAGGGGAGCTGTTTTTT CASSLTAGVVIGELFF
TRBJ2-3 TRBV20-1 - - TGCAGTGCTAGAGATAAAGTAGACCAACCAGATACGCAGTATTTT CSARDKVDQPDTQYF
TRBJ2-1 TRBV5-6 TRBD2 - TGTGCCAGCATCCTTATGCTAGCGGGAGGGTACAATGAGCAGTTCTTC CASILMLAGGYNEQFF
TRBJ1-2 TRBV29-1 TRBD1 many TGCAGCGTAAGACAGGGGTCTAACTATGGCTACACCTTC CSVRQGSNYGYTF
TRBJ2-1 TRBV20-1 TRBD2 - TGCAGTGCTGCACGGATGGGGATTAGCGGGAGGGGTGAGCAGTTCTTC CSAARMGISGRGEQFF
TRBJ1-5 TRBV6-6 TRBD1 many TGTGCCAGCCTGCAGGGGGTTTATCAGCCCCAGCATTTT CASLQGVYQPQHF
TRBJ2-1 TRBV11-2 - - TGTGCCAGCAGCATAGTCAGGGCGACCTACAATGAGCAGTTCTTC CASSIVRATYNEQFF
TRBJ2-4 TRBV20-1 - - TGCAGTGCTCCAAGAACTAGTTACAGAAACATTCAGTACTTC CSAPRTSYRNIQYF
TRBJ2-5 TRBV6-5 - - TGCGCCAGCAGCTTACAGGTTTTTGTGGAGACCCAGTACTTC CASSLQVFVETQYF
TRBJ1-5 TRBV6-1 - few TGTGCCAGCAGTGATCTAGGGGCGAGGCAGCCCCAGCATTTT CASSDLGARQPQHF
TRBJ2-3 TRBV11-3 - many TGTGCCAGCAGCTTAGCAAGGGTTGCAGATACGCAGTATTTT CASSLARVADTQYF
TRBJ2-3 TRBV12-5 TRBD2 - TGTGCTAGTGATTCTACCATTACCCGACTAGCGACAGATACGCAGTATTTT CASDSTITRLATDTQYF
TRBJ1-4 TRBV28 TRBD1 - TGTGCCAGCAGTGGGCAGGGGGCGCAGATGGGAAAACTGTTTTTT CASSGQGAQMGKLFF
TRBJ1-2 TRBV28 TRBD1 many TGTGCCAGCAGTTCTTACTCCCTACAGGGGTCTTACTATGGCTACACCTTC CASSSYSLQGSYYGYTF
TRBJ2-2 TRBV6-2/TRBV6-3 - - TGTGCCAGCGCCCGGGGACTTAACGGGTTTACTGGGGAGCTGTTTTTT CASARGLNGFTGELFF
TRBJ2-1 TRBV5-1 TRBD2 - TGCGCCAGCAGCCGACTAGCGGGACGAGCTGCCTCCTACAATGAGCACTTCTTC CASSRLAGRAASYNEHFF
TRBJ2-2 TRBV11-1 - - TGTGCCAGCAGCTCCCAGAACAGGGTAGACACCGGGGAGTTGTTTTTT CASSSQNRVDTGELFF
TRBJ2-1 TRBV20-1 TRBD2 - TGCAGTGCTAGACCCCCCACGGGGGGCAATGAGCAGTTCTTC CSARPPTGGNEQFF
TRBJ2-3 TRBV30 - - TGTACCTGGAGTGCTGCAGATACGCAGTATTTT CTWSAADTQYF
TRBJ1-1 TRBV12-3/TRBV12-4 - - TGTGCCAGCCGTTTCAGGAGGGTCGGAGGGGAGACCGAAGCTTTCTTT CASRFRRVGGETEAFF
TRBJ2-1 TRBV12-3/TRBV12-4 - - TGTGCCATCAGTATGCCAGCGGAGATATACAATGAGCAGTTCTTC CAISMPAEIYNEQFF
TRBJ1-2 TRBV11-2 - - TGTACCAGCAGCCCCGTCAGAGACTATGGCTACACCTTC CTSSPVRDYGYTF